Listed below are T cell receptor beta chains from one sample, sequenced in a study of identical twins. TCRdb analysed the 5' RACE reads with MiXCR anew, one entry per CDR3 protein. The table records some 500,000 distinct CDR3 sequences, approximately 9.6% of them present only once. The same data also went into a second study, on yellow fever vaccine responses in identical twins.

Source material: PBMCs. All receptors derive from a woman under 30 in good health. The CDR3 runs from the conserved cysteine through the conserved F or W. The D gene is left open where the match is weak. Clone size is stated in some rows and not others, as once, few, many or a class when expanded.

abundance,d_gene,v_gene,j_gene,CDR3aa,CDR3nt
.,.,TRBV7-7,TRBJ2-2,CASSLRSDTGELFF,TGTGCTAGCAGCTTAAGGTCGGACACCGGGGAGCTGTTTTTT
.,.,TRBV29-1,TRBJ2-1,CSVGGGANNEQFF,TGCAGCGTTGGAGGGGGGGCGAACAATGAGCAGTTCTTC
many,.,TRBV28,TRBJ1-5,CASSSTHGGNQPQHF,TGTGCCAGCAGTTCGACCCACGGGGGGAATCAGCCCCAGCATTTT
.,TRBD1,TRBV6-2/TRBV6-3,TRBJ1-1,CASRRTGYTEAFF,TGTGCCAGCAGACGGACAGGGTACACTGAAGCTTTCTTT
many,TRBD1,TRBV12-3/TRBV12-4,TRBJ2-5,CASRATGLETQYF,TGTGCCAGCAGAGCGACAGGGTTGGAGACCCAGTACTTC
few,.,TRBV7-9,TRBJ2-1,CASSFGLATNNEQFF,TGTGCCAGCAGCTTTGGTCTAGCGACAAACAATGAGCAGTTCTTC
.,.,TRBV7-2,TRBJ2-1,CASSSFSYNEQFF,TGTGCCAGCAGCTCCTTCTCCTACAATGAGCAGTTCTTC
.,.,TRBV18,TRBJ2-5,CASSPPILGLGETQYF,TGTGCCAGCTCACCACCCATACTGGGGCTAGGAGAGACCCAGTACTTC
many,TRBD2,TRBV7-2,TRBJ2-1,CASSGIAGGAGNEQFF,TGTGCCAGCAGCGGTATAGCGGGGGGGGCGGGCAATGAGCAGTTCTTC
few,TRBD1,TRBV5-6,TRBJ2-1,CASSLRQGSPHEQFF,TGTGCCAGCAGCTTGAGACAGGGGAGCCCACATGAGCAGTTCTTC
.,TRBD2,TRBV20-1,TRBJ2-1,CSARELAGTRSYNEQFF,TGCAGTGCTAGAGAACTAGCGGGAACGCGCTCCTACAATGAGCAGTTCTTC
many,TRBD1,TRBV5-1,TRBJ2-5,CASSLEGAARETQYF,TGCGCCAGCAGCTTGGAGGGGGCAGCTCGAGAGACCCAGTACTTC
.,TRBD1,TRBV3-1,TRBJ1-1,CASSRGTSGGGNTEAFF,TGTGCCAGCAGCCGAGGGACTTCAGGGGGCGGAAACACTGAAGCTTTCTTT
.,TRBD2,TRBV27,TRBJ2-1,CASSILAGIYNEQFF,TGTGCCAGCAGTATTCTAGCGGGGATTTACAATGAGCAGTTCTTC
many,TRBD1,TRBV28,TRBJ2-7,CASSLVTGAPYEQYF,TGTGCCAGCAGTTTAGTAACAGGGGCACCCTACGAGCAGTACTTC
many,TRBD2,TRBV20-1,TRBJ2-7,CSAAGTSGGPSYEQYF,TGCAGTGCGGCCGGGACTAGCGGGGGGCCCTCCTACGAGCAGTACTTC
many,.,TRBV15,TRBJ2-2,CATSSGSLNGELFF,TGTGCCACCAGCAGCGGGTCCCTTAACGGGGAGCTGTTTTTT
.,TRBD2,TRBV11-1,TRBJ2-3,CASSLPFPTSGDRTSTDTQYF,TGTGCCAGCAGCTTACCCTTTCCGACTAGCGGGGATCGTACTAGCACAGATACGCAGTATTTT
few,.,TRBV10-3,TRBJ2-3,CAISESVGGLTDTQYF,TGTGCCATCAGTGAGTCGGTGGGGGGGCTCACAGATACGCAGTATTTT
many,TRBD1,TRBV9,TRBJ2-5,CASSSGEGGYQETQYF,TGTGCCAGCAGCTCAGGGGAAGGGGGCTACCAAGAGACCCAGTACTTC
.,.,TRBV5-6,TRBJ2-3,CASSLIGLSTDTQYF,TGTGCCAGCAGCTTGATAGGGTTGAGCACAGATACGCAGTATTTT
many,TRBD1,TRBV9,TRBJ2-7,CASSVGDSSSYEQYF,TGTGCCAGCAGCGTAGGGGACAGTTCCTCCTACGAGCAGTACTTC
few,.,TRBV15,TRBJ1-5,CATSRGQGNQPQHF,TGTGCCACCAGCAGAGGCCAGGGCAATCAGCCCCAGCATTTT
few,.,TRBV11-3,TRBJ2-2,CASSLDLSTGELFF,TGTGCCAGCAGCTTAGATCTCAGCACCGGGGAGCTGTTTTTT
few,TRBD1,TRBV5-1,TRBJ1-1,CASSLDEGAGTEAFF,TGCGCCAGCAGCTTGGATGAGGGGGCGGGCACTGAAGCTTTCTTT
few,.,TRBV27,TRBJ2-5,CASKLTGGTRTQYF,TGTGCCAGCAAATTGACAGGAGGTACGCGGACCCAGTACTTC
few,TRBD2,TRBV6-2/TRBV6-3,TRBJ2-2,CASGTSGTGELFF,TGTGCCAGCGGGACTAGCGGCACCGGGGAGCTGTTTTTT
few,.,TRBV7-9,TRBJ2-7,CASSNPSVGQYF,TGTGCCAGCAGTAATCCTAGCGTCGGGCAGTACTTC
many,.,TRBV6-4,TRBJ1-6,CASSDRGGSPLHF,TGTGCCAGCAGTGACAGGGGAGGTTCACCCCTCCACTTT
few,TRBD2,TRBV20-1,TRBJ2-7,CSARTPTSGRADEQYF,TGCAGTGCTAGAACCCCCACTAGCGGGAGGGCCGATGAGCAGTACTTC
.,TRBD2,TRBV3-1,TRBJ2-3,CASTQDPRLAGVTDTQYF,TGTGCCAGCACCCAAGATCCGAGACTAGCGGGGGTCACAGATACGCAGTATTTT
many,.,TRBV6-5,TRBJ2-4,CASSSPPLAKNIQYF,TGTGCCAGCAGTTCCCCGCCACTAGCCAAAAACATTCAGTACTTC
.,.,TRBV7-9,TRBJ1-6,CAISPGLVPLHF,TGTGCCATCAGCCCCGGGCTAGTACCCCTCCACTTT
few,.,TRBV7-9,TRBJ2-7,CASSLVGQGRSSYEQYF,TGTGCCAGCAGCTTAGTTGGCCAGGGGAGATCCTCCTACGAGCAGTACTTC
few,TRBD2,TRBV3-1,TRBJ2-1,CASSQLRGRAEQFF,TGTGCCAGCAGCCAATTAAGAGGGAGGGCTGAGCAGTTCTTC
.,.,TRBV5-1,TRBJ2-7,CASRETSGGLSEQYF,TGCGCCAGCAGGGAAACCTCTGGGGGTCTCTCCGAGCAGTACTTC